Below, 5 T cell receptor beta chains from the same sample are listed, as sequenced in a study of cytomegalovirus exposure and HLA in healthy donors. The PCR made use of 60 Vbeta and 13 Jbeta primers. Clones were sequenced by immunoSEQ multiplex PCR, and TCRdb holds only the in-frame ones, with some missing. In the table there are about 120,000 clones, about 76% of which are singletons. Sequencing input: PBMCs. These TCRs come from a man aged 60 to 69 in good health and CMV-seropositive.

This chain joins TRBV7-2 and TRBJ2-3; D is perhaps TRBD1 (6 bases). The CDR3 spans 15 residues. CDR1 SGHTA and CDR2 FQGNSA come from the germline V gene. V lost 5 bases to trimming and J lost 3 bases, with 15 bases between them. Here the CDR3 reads CASSHARGTTDTQYF. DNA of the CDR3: TGTGCCAGCAGCCACGCTAGGGGGACGACAGATACGCAGTATTTT.

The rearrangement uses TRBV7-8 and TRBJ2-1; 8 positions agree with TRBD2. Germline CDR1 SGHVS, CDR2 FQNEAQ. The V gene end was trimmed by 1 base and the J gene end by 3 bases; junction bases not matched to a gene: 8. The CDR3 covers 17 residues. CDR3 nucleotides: TGTGCCAGCAGCTTAGAGGGGGTAGCGGGATTCTACAATGAGCAGTTCTTC. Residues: CASSLEGVAGFYNEQFF.

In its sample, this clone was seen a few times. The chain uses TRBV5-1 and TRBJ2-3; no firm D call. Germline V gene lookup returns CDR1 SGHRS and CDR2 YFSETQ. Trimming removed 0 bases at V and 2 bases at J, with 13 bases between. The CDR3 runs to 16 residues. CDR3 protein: CASSLVPSEITDTQYF. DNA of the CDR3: TGCGCCAGCAGCTTGGTTCCGAGCGAGATCACAGATACGCAGTATTTT.

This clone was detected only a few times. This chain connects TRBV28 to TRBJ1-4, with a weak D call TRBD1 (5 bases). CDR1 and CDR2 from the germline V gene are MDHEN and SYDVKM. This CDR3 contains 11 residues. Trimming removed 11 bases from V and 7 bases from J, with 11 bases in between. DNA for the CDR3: TGTGCCGCGGGGGACCCTGAAAAACTGTTTTTT. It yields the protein CAAGDPEKLFF.

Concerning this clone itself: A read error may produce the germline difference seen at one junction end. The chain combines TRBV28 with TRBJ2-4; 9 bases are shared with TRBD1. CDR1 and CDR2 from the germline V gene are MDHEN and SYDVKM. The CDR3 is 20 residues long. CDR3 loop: CASSRTISRDRVLAKNSQYF. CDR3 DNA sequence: TGTGCCAGCAGTCGAACCATATCCCGGGACAGGGTTCTAGCCAAAAACAGTCAGTACTTC. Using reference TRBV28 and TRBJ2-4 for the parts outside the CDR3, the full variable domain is DVKVTQSSRYLVKRTGEKVFLECVQDMDHENMFWYRQDPGLGLRLIYFSYDVKMKEKGDIPEGYSVSREKKERFSLILESASTNQTSMYLCASSRTISRDRVLAKNSQYFGAGTRLSVL.